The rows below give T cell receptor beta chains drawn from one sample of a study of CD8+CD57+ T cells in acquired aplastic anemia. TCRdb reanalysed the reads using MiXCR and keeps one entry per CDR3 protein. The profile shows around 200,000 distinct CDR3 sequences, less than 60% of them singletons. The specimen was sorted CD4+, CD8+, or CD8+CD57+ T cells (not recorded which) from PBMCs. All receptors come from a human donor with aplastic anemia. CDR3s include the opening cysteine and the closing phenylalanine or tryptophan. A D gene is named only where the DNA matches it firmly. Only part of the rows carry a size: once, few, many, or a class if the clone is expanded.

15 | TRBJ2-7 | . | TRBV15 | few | TGTGCCACCAGCAGAGGTAGTTCGACAGTTCCCGAGCAGTACTTC | CATSRGSSTVPEQYF
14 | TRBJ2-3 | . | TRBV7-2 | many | TGTGCCAGCAGCTCGCTGGGGATCACAGATACGCAGTATTTT | CASSSLGITDTQYF
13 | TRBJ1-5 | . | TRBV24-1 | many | TGTGCCACCAGTAGCTGGGGCATTCAGCCCCAGCATTTT | CATSSWGIQPQHF
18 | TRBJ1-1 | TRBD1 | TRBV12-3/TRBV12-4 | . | TGTGCCAGCAGCCTCTCCCGGGACAGGGGGCTTATGAACACTGAAGCTTTCTTT | CASSLSRDRGLMNTEAFF
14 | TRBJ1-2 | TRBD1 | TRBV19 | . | TGTGCCAGCAGCGGGGACAGGTGGAACTATGGCTACACCTTC | CASSGDRWNYGYTF
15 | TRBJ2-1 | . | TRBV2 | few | TGTGCCAGCAGCCGCGCAGGGGAAGGTTACAATGAGCAGTTCTTC | CASSRAGEGYNEQFF
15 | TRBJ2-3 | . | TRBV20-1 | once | TGCAGTGCTCCGCGTGGCACTATTGTTGAGGATACGCAGTATTTC | CSAPRGTIVEDTQYF
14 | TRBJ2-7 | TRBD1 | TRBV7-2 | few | TGTGCCAGCAGCTTAGCCGGGACAGCCTACGAGCAGTACTTC | CASSLAGTAYEQYF
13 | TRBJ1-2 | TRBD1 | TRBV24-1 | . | TGTGCCACCAGTACAGGGGGGTTCTATGGCTACACCTTC | CATSTGGFYGYTF
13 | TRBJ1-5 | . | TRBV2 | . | TGTGCCAGCAGTGAATGGGGGGGTTTGGCCCAGCATTTT | CASSEWGGLAQHF
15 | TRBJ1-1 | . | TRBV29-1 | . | TGCAGCGTTGAAAAAACAGGGCGTCGGGACACTGAAGCTTTCTTT | CSVEKTGRRDTEAFF
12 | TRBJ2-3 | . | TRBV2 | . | TGTGCCGGCAGCCAACCCACAGATACGCAGTATTTT | CAGSQPTDTQYF
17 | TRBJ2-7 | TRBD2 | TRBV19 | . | TGTGCCAGTAGCAGCGGGACTAGCGGGAGGGATACCTACGAGCAGTACTTC | CASSSGTSGRDTYEQYF
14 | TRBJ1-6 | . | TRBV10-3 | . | TGTGCCATCAGTGAGGGGGGGACGGGTTCACCCCTCCACTTT | CAISEGGTGSPLHF
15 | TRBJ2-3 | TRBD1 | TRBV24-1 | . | TGTGCCACCAGGCCGACAGGGGGTTGGACAGATACGCAGTATTTT | CATRPTGGWTDTQYF
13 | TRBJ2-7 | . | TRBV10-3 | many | TGTGCCAGCCGGCAGGGTGCAGCCTACGAGCAGTACTTC | CASRQGAAYEQYF
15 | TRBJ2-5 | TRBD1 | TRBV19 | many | TGTGCCAGTAGTAGAGGACAGGGCCTGCAAGAGACCCAGTACTTC | CASSRGQGLQETQYF
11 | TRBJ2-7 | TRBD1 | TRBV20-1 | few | TGCAGTGTGACAGGGTCCTACGAGCAGTACTTC | CSVTGSYEQYF
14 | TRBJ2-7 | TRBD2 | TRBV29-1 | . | TGCAGCGTTGGGGAGCGGGAGTCTTTCTACGAGCAGTACTTC | CSVGERESFYEQYF
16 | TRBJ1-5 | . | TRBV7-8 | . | TGTGCCAGCAGCTTACAGGGTTTCGGTAGCAATCAGCCCCAGCATTTT | CASSLQGFGSNQPQHF
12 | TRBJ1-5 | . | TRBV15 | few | TGTGCCACCAGTCGGGATAATCAGCCCCAGCATTTT | CATSRDNQPQHF
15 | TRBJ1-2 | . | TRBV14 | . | TGTGCCAGCAGCCAAGACGGCAGTTCCTTCTATGGCTACACCTTC | CASSQDGSSFYGYTF
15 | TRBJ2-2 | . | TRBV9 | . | TGTGCCAGCAGCGTAGTTTCGGAGGGGACCGGGGGGCTGTCTTTT | CASSVVSEGTGGLSF
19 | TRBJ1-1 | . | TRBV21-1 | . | TGTGCCAGCAGCAAACCTTCGGCGGGGATCCAACCCCCGAACACTGAAGCTTTCTTT | CASSKPSAGIQPPNTEAFF
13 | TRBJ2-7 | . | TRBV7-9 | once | TGTGCCAGCAGCATGGACTGGTCCTACGAGCAGTACTTC | CASSMDWSYEQYF
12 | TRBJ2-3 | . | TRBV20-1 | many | TGCAGTGCTAGAGAGCGGATGGATACGCAGTATTTT | CSARERMDTQYF
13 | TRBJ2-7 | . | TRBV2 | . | TGTGCCAGCAGTGTGAGGTCGAACTACGAGCAGTACTTC | CASSVRSNYEQYF
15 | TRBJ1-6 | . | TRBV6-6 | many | TGTGCCAGCAGTTCCGTTAACGCAAGAAATTCACCCCTCCACTTT | CASSSVNARNSPLHF
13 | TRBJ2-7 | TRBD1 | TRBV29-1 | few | TGCAGCGTCACCGGGACAGGGGGCTACGAGCAGTACTTC | CSVTGTGGYEQYF
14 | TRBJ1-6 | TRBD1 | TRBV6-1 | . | TGTGCCGGCAGCAGGGGGCGCGGTAATTCACCCCTCCACTTC | CAGSRGRGNSPLHF
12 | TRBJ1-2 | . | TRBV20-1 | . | TGCAGTGCTAGGTGGGAAGGACATGGCTACACCTTC | CSARWEGHGYTF
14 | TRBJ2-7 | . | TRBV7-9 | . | TGTGCCAGCAGCCCCGACAGGTACAATTACGAGCAGTACTTC | CASSPDRYNYEQYF
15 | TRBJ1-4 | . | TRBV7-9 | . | TGTGCCAGCAGCTTGGAAGGCGCAACTAATGAAAAACTGTTTTTT | CASSLEGATNEKLFF
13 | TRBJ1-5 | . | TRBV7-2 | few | TGTGCCAGCAGCCTATCTTGGAATCAGCCCCAGCATTTT | CASSLSWNQPQHF
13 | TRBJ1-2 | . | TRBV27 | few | TGTGCCAGCAGTCACAGGGCTAACTATGGCTACACCTTC | CASSHRANYGYTF
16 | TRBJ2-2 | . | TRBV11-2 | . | TGTGCCAGCAGCCATCGGGCGGGGACGGCACCCGGGGAGCTGTTTTTT | CASSHRAGTAPGELFF
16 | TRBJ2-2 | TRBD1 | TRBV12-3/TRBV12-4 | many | TGTGCCAGCAGTTTAGGAGGGGCAGGGGGCGGAGGGGAGCTGTTTTTT | CASSLGGAGGGGELFF
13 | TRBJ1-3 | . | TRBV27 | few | TGTGCCAGCTGTGCGACAGCAGGAAACACCATATATTTT | CASCATAGNTIYF
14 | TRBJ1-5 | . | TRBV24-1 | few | TGTGCCACCAGTGAGGGCGGGGGTTTAGAGCCCCAGCATTTT | CATSEGGGLEPQHF
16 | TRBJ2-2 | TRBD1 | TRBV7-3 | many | TGTGCCAGCAAGACTGGGACAGATAAGAACACCGGGGAGCTGTTTTTT | CASKTGTDKNTGELFF